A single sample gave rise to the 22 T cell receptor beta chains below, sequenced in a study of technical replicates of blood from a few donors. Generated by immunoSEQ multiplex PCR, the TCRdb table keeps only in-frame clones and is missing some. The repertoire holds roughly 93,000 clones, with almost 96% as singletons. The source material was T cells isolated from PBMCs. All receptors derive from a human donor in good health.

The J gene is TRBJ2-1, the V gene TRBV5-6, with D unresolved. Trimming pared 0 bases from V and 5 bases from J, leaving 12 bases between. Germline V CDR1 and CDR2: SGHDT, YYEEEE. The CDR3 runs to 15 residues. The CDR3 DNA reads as TGTGCCAGCAGCTTGGTAGTCCGTTTGGACAATGAGCAGTTCTTC. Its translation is CASSLVVRLDNEQFF.

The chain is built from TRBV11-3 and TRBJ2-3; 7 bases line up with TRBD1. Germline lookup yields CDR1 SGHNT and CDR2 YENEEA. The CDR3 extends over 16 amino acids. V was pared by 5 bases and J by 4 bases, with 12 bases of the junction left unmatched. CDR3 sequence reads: CASSESTFTGADTQYF. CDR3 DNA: TGTGCCAGCAGCGAGTCAACCTTTACAGGGGCAGATACGCAGTATTTT.

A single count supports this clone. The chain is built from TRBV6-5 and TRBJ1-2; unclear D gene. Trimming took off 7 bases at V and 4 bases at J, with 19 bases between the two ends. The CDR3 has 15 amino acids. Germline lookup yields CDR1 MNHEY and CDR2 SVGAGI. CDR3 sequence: CASTGRLSAPYGYTF. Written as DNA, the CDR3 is TGTGCCAGCACGGGAAGATTATCTGCGCCCTATGGCTACACCTTC.

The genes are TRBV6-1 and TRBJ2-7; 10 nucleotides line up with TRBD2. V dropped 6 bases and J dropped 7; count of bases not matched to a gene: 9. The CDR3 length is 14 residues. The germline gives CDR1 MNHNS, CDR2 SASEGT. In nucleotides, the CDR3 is TGTGCCAGCAGGGGAAGCGGGGGGGCTTGGGAGCAGTACTTC. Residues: CASRGSGGAWEQYF.

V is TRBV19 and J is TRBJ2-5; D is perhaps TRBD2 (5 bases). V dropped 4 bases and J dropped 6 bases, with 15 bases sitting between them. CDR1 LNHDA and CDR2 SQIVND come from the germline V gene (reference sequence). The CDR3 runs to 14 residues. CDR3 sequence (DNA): TGTGCCAGTAGTAACGAGGGTCTGATGAAGACCCAGTACTTC. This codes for CASSNEGLMKTQYF.

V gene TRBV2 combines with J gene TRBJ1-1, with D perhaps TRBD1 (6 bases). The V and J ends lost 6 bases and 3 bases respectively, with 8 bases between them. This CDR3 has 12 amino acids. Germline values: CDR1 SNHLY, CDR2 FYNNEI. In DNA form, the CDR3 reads TGTGCCAGCAGCAAGGGGGACACTGAAGCTTTCTTT. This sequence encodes CASSKGDTEAFF. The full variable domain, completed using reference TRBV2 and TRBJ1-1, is EPEVTQTPSHQVTQMGQEVILRCVPISNHLYFYWYRQILGQKVEFLVSFYNNEISEKSEIFDDQFSVERPDGSNFTLKIRSTKLEDSAMYFCASSKGDTEAFFGQGTRLTVV.

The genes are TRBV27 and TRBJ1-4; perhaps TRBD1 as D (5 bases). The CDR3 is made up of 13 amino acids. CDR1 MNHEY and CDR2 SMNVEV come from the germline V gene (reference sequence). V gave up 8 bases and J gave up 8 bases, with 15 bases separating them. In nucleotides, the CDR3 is TGTGCCAGCGGATGGGCCGGGGGGGAAAAACTGTTTTTT. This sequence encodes CASGWAGGEKLFF. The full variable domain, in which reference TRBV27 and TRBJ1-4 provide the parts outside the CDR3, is EAQVTQNPRYLITVTGKKLTVTCSQNMNHEYMSWYRQDPGLGLRQIYYSMNVEVTDKGDVPEGYKVSRKEKRNFPLILESPSPNQTSLYFCASGWAGGEKLFFGSGTQLSVL.

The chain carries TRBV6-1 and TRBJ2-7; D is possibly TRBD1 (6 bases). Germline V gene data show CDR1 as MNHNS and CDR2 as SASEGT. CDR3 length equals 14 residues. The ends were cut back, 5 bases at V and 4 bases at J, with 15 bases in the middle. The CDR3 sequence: CASSPQGDLYEQYF. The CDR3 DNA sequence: TGTGCCAGCAGTCCACAGGGAGACCTTTACGAGCAGTACTTC.

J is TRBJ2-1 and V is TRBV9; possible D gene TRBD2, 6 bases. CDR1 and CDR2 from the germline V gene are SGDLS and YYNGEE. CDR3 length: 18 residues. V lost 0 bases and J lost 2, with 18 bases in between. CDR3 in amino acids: CASSVAIPLREAYNEQFF. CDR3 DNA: TGTGCCAGCAGCGTAGCTATCCCCCTGCGGGAAGCCTACAATGAGCAGTTCTTC.

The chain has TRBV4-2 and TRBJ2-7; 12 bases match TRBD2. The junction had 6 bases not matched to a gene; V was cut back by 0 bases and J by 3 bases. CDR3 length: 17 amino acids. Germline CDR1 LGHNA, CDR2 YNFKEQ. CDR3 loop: CASSQDLLTSGSYEQYF. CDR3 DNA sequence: TGTGCCAGCAGCCAAGATCTCCTGACTAGCGGGAGCTACGAGCAGTACTTC.

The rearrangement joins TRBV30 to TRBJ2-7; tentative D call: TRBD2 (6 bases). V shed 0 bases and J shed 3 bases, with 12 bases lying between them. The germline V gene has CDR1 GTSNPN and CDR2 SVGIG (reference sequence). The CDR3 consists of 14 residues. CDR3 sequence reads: CAWSVGGKNYEQYF. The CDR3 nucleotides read TGTGCCTGGAGTGTTGGAGGGAAAAACTACGAGCAGTACTTC.

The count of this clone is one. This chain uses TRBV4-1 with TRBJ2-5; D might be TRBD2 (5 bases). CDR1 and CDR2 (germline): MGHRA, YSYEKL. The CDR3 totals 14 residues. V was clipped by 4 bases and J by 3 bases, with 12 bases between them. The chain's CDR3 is CASSPPGMEETQYF. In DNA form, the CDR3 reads TGCGCCAGCAGCCCCCCGGGGATGGAAGAGACCCAGTACTTC.

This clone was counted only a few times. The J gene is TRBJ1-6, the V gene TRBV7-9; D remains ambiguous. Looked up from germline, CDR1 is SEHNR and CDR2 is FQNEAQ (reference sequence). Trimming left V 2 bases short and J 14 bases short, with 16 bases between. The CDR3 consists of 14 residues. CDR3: CASSLWSEPRTLHF. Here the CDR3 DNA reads TGTGCCAGCAGCTTATGGAGTGAGCCTCGCACCCTCCACTTT.

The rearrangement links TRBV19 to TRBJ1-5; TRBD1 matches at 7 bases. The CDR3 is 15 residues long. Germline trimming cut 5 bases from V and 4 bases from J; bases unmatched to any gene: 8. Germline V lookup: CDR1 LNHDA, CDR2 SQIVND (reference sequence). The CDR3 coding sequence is TGTGCCAGTAGTGGACCCGGGACAGTAAATCAGCCCCAGCATTTT. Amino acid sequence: CASSGPGTVNQPQHF.

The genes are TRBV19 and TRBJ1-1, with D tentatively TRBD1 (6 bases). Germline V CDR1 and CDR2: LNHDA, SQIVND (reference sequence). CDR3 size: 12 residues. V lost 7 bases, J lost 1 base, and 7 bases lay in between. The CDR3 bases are TGTGCCAGTAAGACAGGGAACACTGAAGCTTTCTTT. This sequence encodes CASKTGNTEAFF.

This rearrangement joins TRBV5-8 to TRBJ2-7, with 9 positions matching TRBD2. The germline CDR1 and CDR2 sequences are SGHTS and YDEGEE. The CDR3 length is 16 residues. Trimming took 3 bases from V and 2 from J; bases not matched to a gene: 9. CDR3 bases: TGTGCCAGCAGCTGGAGCCCGACTAGCGGCGCCTACGAGCAGTACTTC. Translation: CASSWSPTSGAYEQYF.

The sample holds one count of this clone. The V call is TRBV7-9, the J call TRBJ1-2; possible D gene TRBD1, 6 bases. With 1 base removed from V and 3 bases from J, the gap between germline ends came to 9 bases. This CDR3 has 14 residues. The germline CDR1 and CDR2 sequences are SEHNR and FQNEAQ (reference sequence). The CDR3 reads CASSLGAGDYGYTF. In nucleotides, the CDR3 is TGTGCCAGCAGCTTAGGGGCAGGGGACTATGGCTACACCTTC.

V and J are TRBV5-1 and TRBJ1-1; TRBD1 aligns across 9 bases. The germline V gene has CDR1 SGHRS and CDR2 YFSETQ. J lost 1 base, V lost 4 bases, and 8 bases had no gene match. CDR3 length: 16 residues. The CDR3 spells CASSADRGLPNTEAFF. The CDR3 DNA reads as TGCGCCAGCAGCGCGGACAGGGGCCTCCCGAACACTGAAGCTTTCTTT.

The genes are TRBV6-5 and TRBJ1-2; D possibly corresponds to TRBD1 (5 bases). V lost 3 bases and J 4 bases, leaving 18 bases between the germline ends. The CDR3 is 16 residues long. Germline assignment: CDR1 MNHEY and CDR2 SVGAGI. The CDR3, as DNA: TGTGCCAGCAGTTATTCGTCCGGGGGAATCCTCTATGGCTACACCTTC. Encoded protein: CASSYSSGGILYGYTF.

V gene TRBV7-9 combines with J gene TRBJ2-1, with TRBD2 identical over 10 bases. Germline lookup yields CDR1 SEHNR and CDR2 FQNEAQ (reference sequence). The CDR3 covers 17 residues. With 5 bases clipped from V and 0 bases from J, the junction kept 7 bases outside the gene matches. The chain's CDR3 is CASSPISGRPSYNEQFF. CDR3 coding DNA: TGTGCCAGCAGCCCAATTAGCGGGAGGCCCTCCTACAATGAGCAGTTCTTC.

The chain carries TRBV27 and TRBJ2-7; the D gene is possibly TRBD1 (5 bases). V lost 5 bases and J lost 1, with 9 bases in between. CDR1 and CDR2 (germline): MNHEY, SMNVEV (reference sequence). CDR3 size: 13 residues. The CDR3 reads CASSVQGSYEQYF. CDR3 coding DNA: TGTGCCAGCAGTGTGCAGGGATCCTACGAGCAGTACTTC.

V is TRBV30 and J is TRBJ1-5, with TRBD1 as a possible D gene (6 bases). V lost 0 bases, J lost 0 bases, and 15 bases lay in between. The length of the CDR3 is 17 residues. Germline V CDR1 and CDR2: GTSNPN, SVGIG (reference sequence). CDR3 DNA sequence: TGTGCCTGGAGTGTTGGCAGGGGTAATCCTAGCAATCAGCCCCAGCATTTT. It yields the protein CAWSVGRGNPSNQPQHF.